This record looks at one TCR beta chain sequence and its context. Its target is unknown. This CDR3 is built from 13 residues. Germline values: CDR1 KGHSH, CDR2 LQKENI. The V end was cut by 5 bases, the J end by 1 base, with 8 bases between. The repertoire was sequenced with immunoSEQ multiplex PCR; TCRdb's copy has only in-frame clones and lacks some. Of under 100,000 clones detected, approximately 85% appear once; the ten largest clones hold roughly 5.5%. The data were taken from a study of OX40 agonist ivuxolimab in advanced cancers. Study context: The treatment was a fully human IgG2 OX40 agonist, ivuxolimab. Study-wide findings and caveats: Clonal expansion by week 6 occurred in CD4+ and CD8+ blood T cells (at 0.1 to 3.0 mg/kg). Low levels of normalized T-cell clonal expansion also appeared in some nonresponders.

Patients with autoimmune history or systemic immunosuppression were excluded. The TCR originated in an adult with an advanced solid tumor such as melanoma, head and neck, liver or kidney cancer. The source was CD4+ or CD8+ T cells sorted from blood, collected in a trial of the OX40 agonist ivuxolimab. The rearrangement joins TRBV18 to TRBJ2-5; unclear D gene. The CDR3 loop reads CASSVVAQETQYF. The CDR3 DNA follows: TGTGCCAGCTCAGTGGTTGCCCAAGAGACCCAGTACTTC. Based on the CDR3 plus reference TRBV18 and TRBJ2-5, the full variable domain is NAGVMQNPRHLVRRRGQEARLRCSPMKGHSHVYWYRQLPEEGLKFMVYLQKENIIDESGMPKERFSAEFPKEGPSILRIQQVVRGDSAAYFCASSVVAQETQYFGPGTRLLVL.